This T cell receptor (beta chain) was obtained from a study of blood T cell repertoires in COVID-19. Across the study: The origin of the acute and convalescent COVID-19 samples was the United States, Italy and Spain. Sources were T cells, B-cell-depleted T cells, or PBMCs; the material itself was cDNA or gDNA.

In the authors' workflow: Researchers report that nucleated cell counts were estimated from reference gene primer amplification. Libraries were prepared by immunoSEQ multiplex PCR; TCRdb keeps only in-frame clonotypes and omits some of them. The DNA gave D and trimming, while V, J and clone size come from that table. The sample contains roughly 120,000 clones, approximately 85% of which appear only once. V lost 3 bases to trimming and J lost 4 bases; unmatched junction nucleotides: 5. This CDR3 has 15 residues. The V gene's germline CDR1 is SGHTA and CDR2 FQGNSA. The chain has TRBV7-2 and TRBJ1-3; 8 bases are shared with TRBD1. The sample was peripheral blood. The TCR was taken from a man aged 35-49 years with acute or convalescent COVID-19. For the CDR3, the DNA is TGTGCCAGCAGCTTCACCAGGGGGCAGGGAAACACCATATATTTT. As protein: CASSFTRGQGNTIYF.